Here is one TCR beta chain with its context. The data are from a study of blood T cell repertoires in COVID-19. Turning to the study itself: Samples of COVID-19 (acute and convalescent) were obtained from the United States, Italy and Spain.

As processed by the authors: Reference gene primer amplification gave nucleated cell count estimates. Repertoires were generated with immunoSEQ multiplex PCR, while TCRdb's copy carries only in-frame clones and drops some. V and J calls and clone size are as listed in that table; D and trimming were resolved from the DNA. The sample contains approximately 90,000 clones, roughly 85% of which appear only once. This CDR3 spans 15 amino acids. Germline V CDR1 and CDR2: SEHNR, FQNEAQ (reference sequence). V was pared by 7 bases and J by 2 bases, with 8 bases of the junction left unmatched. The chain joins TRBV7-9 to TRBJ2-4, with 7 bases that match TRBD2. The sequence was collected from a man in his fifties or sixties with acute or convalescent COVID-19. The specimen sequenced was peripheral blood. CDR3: CASTRGGETKNIQYF. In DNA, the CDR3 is TGTGCCAGCACCCGGGGAGGGGAGACCAAAAACATTCAGTACTTC.